This TCR beta chain was documented in a study of CD8+ T cells in alopecia areata (dated by TCRdb to the late 2010s). With regard to the full study: The treated patients took part in an open-label pilot trial in which moderate-to-severe alopecia areata was treated with oral tofacitinib at 5 to 10 mg twice daily. Patients stayed on tofacitinib for 6 to 18 months and then had 6 months of follow-up off drug so that delayed response and recurrence could be assessed. In both human patients and the C3H/HeJ mouse model, the study applied high-throughput TCRbeta sequencing to look at T cell clonal expansion in alopecia areata. In humans, TCRbeta sequencing was performed on scalp tissue and on sorted CD4+ and CD8+ peripheral blood T cells from healthy controls and from patients with patchy or totalis/universalis alopecia areata. Biopsies were taken from tofacitinib-treated patients at baseline and at 4 and 24 weeks of treatment, and a later scalp biopsy was taken in several of the tofacitinib-treated patients. Scalp clonality was compared among normal scalp (n=4), patchy alopecia areata scalp (n=8), and alopecia totalis/universalis scalp (n=8). The RNA source kit depended on sample type: the PAXgene miRNA kit for fixed scalp, the miRNeasy kit for PBMCs, and the RNeasy kit for mouse skin. Amplification of TCRbeta CDR3 regions was done by immunoSEQ multiplex PCR using 35 Vbeta forward primers and 13 Jbeta reverse primers.

The CDR3 contains 14 residues, cysteine and phenylalanine counted. Here the CDR3 DNA is all that survives: 42 bases in frame from base 1. The germline V gene (reference sequence) supplies CDR1 GTSNPN and CDR2 SVGIG. The germline ends are 11 bases apart after V is trimmed by 0 bases and J by 3 bases. With regard to this clone: This clone's antigen is unknown. No much larger clone is present one base from it, and per-base qualities are unavailable.

The library was made by the immunoSEQ multiplex PCR assay. For TCR sequencing, RNA was extracted from every sample and reverse transcribed into cDNA to serve as template. SuperScript III was used to make first-strand cDNA, primed with a 2:1 mix of oligo-dT and random hexamers. A synthetic immune receptor repertoire was used to gauge amplification bias, and whatever bias remained was removed computationally. The published analysis was carried out like this. Raw reads were preprocessed for error removal, and CDR3 was defined according to IMGT conventions as running from the conserved cysteine to phenylalanine. Clonality was computed as 1 minus the Shannon entropy, with the entropy normalized by log2 of the number of productive unique TCRs. Scalp TCRbeta sequences were cross-referenced with sorted blood CD4 and CD8 repertoires so that the CD4 or CD8 identity of scalp clones could be inferred. The clones in this table, taken by TCRdb from immuneACCESS, are in-frame only. Not every clone is retained; where verified, under half of the shortfall comes from an unresolved V gene, and the cause of the rest is unknown. V, J and clone size derive from that table, while D and trimming were established from the DNA sequence. This sample lists roughly 250,000 clones; roughly two thirds were detected once. The top ten clonotypes cover 0.95% to 1.5% of the sample.

The time point label corresponds to: baseline before oral tofacitinib. From alopecia areata patients, peripheral blood was collected along with lesional scalp punch biopsies. PBMCs were isolated by density centrifugation and stained for CD3, CD4 and CD8, after which CD4+ and CD8+ T cells were sorted on a FACSAria. Overall study outcomes, separate from this receptor: Compared with normal scalp, lesional scalp had higher clonality and more expanded CD8+ clones, particularly in alopecia totalis/universalis, a pattern that suggests antigenic drive. Scalp TCR repertoire analysis is complicated because resident alphabeta T cells in normal human skin are also sequenced, whereas mouse skin is dominated by gammadelta T cells. TCR sequences shared between patients were less clear than in mice, possibly partly because of HLA diversity in the patient population.

This chain joins TRBV30 to TRBJ1-1; TRBD1 could be the D gene, as 5 bases match. The sequence was collected from a human donor with alopecia areata. This material consisted of CD4+ T cells sorted from blood, taken at week 0. The DNA is as follows: TGTGCCTGGAGTGTAGAGGGGCGGCACACTGAAGCTTTCTTT. This codes for CAWSVEGRHTEAFF.